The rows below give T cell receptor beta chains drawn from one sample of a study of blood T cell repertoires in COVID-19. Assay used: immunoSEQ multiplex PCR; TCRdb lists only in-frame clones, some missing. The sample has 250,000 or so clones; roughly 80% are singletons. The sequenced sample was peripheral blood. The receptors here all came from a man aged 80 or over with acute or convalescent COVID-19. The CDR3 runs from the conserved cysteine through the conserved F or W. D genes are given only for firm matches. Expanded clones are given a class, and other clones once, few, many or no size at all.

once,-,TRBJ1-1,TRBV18,CASSTSVFSTEAFF,TGTGCCAGCTCAACCAGCGTCTTCAGCACTGAAGCTTTCTTT
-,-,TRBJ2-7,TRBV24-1,CATSDFNEQYF,TGTGCCACCAGTGATTTTAACGAGCAGTACTTC
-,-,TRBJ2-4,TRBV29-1,CSVEMEGWVKNIQYF,TGCAGCGTTGAGATGGAGGGCTGGGTCAAAAACATTCAGTACTTC
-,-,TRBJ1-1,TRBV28,CASSLLTGRGGEAFF,TGTGCCAGCAGTTTATTGACCGGTAGGGGTGGTGAAGCTTTCTTT
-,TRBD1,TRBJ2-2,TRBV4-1,CASSSWTGGAGGELFF,TGCGCCAGCAGCTCCTGGACAGGGGGCGCCGGCGGGGAGCTGTTTTTT
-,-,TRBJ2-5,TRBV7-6,CASSLGSPTSLETQYF,TGTGCCAGCAGCTTAGGTAGCCCGACTAGTCTCGAGACCCAGTACTTC
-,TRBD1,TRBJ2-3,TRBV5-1,CASSLDGQGYDTQYF,TGCGCCAGCAGCTTGGATGGACAGGGATACGATACGCAGTATTTT
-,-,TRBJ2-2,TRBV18,CASSATNTGELFF,TGTGCCAGCTCAGCGACAAACACCGGGGAGCTGTTTTTT
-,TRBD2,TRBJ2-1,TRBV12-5,CASQGGTYNEQFF,TGTGCTAGTCAGGGAGGGACCTACAATGAGCAGTTCTTC
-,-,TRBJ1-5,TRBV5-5,CASSLPGGDQPQHF,TGTGCCAGCAGCTTGCCGGGGGGTGATCAGCCCCAGCATTTT
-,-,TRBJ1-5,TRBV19,CASSIVRGRTNQPQHF,TGTGCCAGTAGTATAGTACGGGGGAGGACCAATCAGCCCCAGCATTTT
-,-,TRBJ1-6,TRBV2,CASSGEGVNSPLHF,TGTGCCAGCAGTGGGGAGGGGGTAAATTCACCCCTCCACTTT
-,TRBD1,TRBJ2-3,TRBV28,CASSWTGGRQYF,TGTGCCAGCAGCTGGACAGGGGGAAGGCAGTATTTT
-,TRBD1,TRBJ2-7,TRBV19,CASSPTGSKYEQYF,TGTGCCAGTAGTCCGACAGGGTCGAAGTACGAGCAGTACTTC
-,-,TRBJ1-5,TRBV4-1,CASSQENRAGGQPQHF,TGCGCCAGCAGCCAAGAGAATCGAGCCGGGGGTCAGCCCCAGCATTTT
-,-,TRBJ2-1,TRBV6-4,CASSREKSSYNEQFF,TGTGCCAGCAGCCGGGAAAAGAGCTCCTACAATGAGCAGTTCTTC
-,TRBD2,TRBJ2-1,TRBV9,CASSPLWSSGSYEQFF,TGTGCCAGCAGCCCCCTTTGGTCTAGCGGGAGCTATGAGCAGTTCTTC
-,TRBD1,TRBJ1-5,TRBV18,CASSTGQGKSQPQHF,TGTGCCAGCTCAACGGGACAGGGGAAGAGTCAGCCCCAGCATTTT
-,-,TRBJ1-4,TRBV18,CASSPRSGLDFEKLFF,TGTGCCAGCTCACCACGGTCGGGACTCGATTTTGAAAAACTGTTTTTT
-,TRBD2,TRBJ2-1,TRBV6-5,CASRGTTISYNEQFF,TGTGCCAGCAGAGGGACTACCATCTCCTACAATGAGCAGTTCTTC
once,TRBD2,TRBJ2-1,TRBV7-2,CASTTIAGGAGGQFF,TGTGCCAGCACGACCATAGCGGGAGGGGCCGGAGGGCAGTTCTTC
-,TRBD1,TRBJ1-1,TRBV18,CASSGTAALMNTEAFF,TGTGCCAGCTCGGGGACAGCCGCTCTAATGAACACTGAAGCTTTCTTT